This TCR beta chain was recovered during a study of OX40 agonist ivuxolimab in advanced cancers. Overall study findings and caveats: Expanded clones tended on average to be more numerous among CD8+ T cells than CD4+. The 0.1-3.0 mg/kg partial responders had among the lowest clonal expansion. Part of the nonresponder group also had normalized T-cell clonal expansion that was low.

Samples of blood were obtained at baseline, on cycle 4 day 1, and on cycle 7 day 1. As for this clone: Its cognate antigen is unknown.

Trimming took off 8 bases at V and 1 base at J, with 12 bases between the two ends. The CDR3 loop spans 14 amino acids. Germline V gene lookup returns CDR1 SGHTS and CDR2 YDEGEE. Sequencing used immunoSEQ multiplex PCR; TCRdb keeps in-frame clones, though not all of them. The sample has 10,000 or so clones, around 80% seen once. Sequenced material: CD4+ or CD8+ T cells sorted from blood, taken in a trial of the OX40 agonist ivuxolimab. The source is an adult with an advanced solid tumor such as melanoma, head and neck, liver or kidney cancer. The chain has TRBV5-8 and TRBJ2-2; D uncertain. The CDR3: CARPPGRNTGELFF. In DNA, the CDR3 is TGTGCCAGGCCCCCCGGGCGGAACACCGGGGAGCTGTTTTTT.